This T cell receptor beta chain was recovered during a study of blood T cell repertoires in COVID-19 (dated by TCRdb to the early 2020s). For the study in its entirety: The collaborator samples originated in the United States, Italy and Spain and spanned the acute and convalescent phases of COVID-19. The prospective study material was composed of cDNA or gDNA derived from T cells, B-cell-depleted T cells, or PBMCs. The dataset comprised deeply sampled blood TCRbeta repertoires from subjects exposed to, actively infected with, or recovered from COVID-19. A freely available public database, intended as a resource for researchers studying the immune response to SARS-CoV-2, is where the repertoires were released. The samples were drawn from the first 160 participants of the ongoing ImmuneRACE study and from 950 to 1,500 subjects provided by 6 global collaborators. A de-identified subject ID, COVID-19 status, age in years and sex were almost always included in the sample metadata. Where HLA class I and class II types were available, the types were taken from metadata supplied by the sample provider, not from assay-based typing.

V lost 3 bases and J lost 0 bases, and the count of bases not matched to a germline gene is 1. CDR3 length: 14 amino acids, cysteine to phenylalanine. The sequence is cut down to CDR3 DNA, 42 bases in frame from base 1. The germline V gene specifies MGHDK as CDR1 and SYGVNS as CDR2. The immunoSEQ Assay, a bias-controlled multiplex PCR, was used to amplify TCRbeta CDR3 regions from genomic DNA. Per the authors' processing: Within the assay, amplification of reference gene primers was used to estimate how many nucleated cells each sample contained. To quantify the absolute abundance of each unique TCRbeta CDR3 rearrangement, sequence reads were collapsed and filtered. For each sample, productive Simpson clonality was calculated as the square root of Simpson's diversity index across productive rearrangements. TCRdb's version of the immuneACCESS table is confined to in-frame rearrangements and falls short of the full clone set. An unresolved V gene accounts for under half of the shortfall where checked; the remainder is of unknown origin. V and J calls plus clone size are reproduced from that table; the DNA served to infer D and trimming. The sample records more than 85,000 clones, 90% of which are singletons. 0.95% to 1.3% of the sample comes from the top ten.

The collaborating institutions used their own protocols to collect whole blood in K2EDTA tubes. For TCRbeta analysis, collaborators shipped samples as frozen whole blood, isolated PBMCs, or DNA extracted from either of those sample types. Turning to this clone: Its antigen is unknown. Qualities for individual bases were not recorded, and no much larger clone is one base off.

What the study reported, not specific to this receptor: How much clinical and demographic metadata was included differed by source and by participant, and the metadata was provided uncurated.

Sequencing was carried out using peripheral blood. The rearranged chain carries TRBV25-1 and TRBJ2-5; TRBD1 matches 7 bases in the middle. This receptor was taken from a human donor in a cohort sampled during active COVID-19. The CDR3 protein sequence reads: CASSDRGYQETQYF. DNA sequence: TGTGCCAGCAGTGACAGGGGGTACCAAGAGACCCAGTACTTC.